Given below is one TCR beta chain in context. Its antigen is currently unknown. A read error may explain this, as a much larger clone is one base away. The sample contains more than one DNA sequence encoding this CDR3. The data derive from a study of shared clonotypes between healthy human individuals. Study-level results: Rarefaction exposed incomplete sorted-subset sequencing despite large depth.

V shed 0 bases and J shed 1 base, with 3 bases lying between them. The CDR3 consists of 13 residues. Germline V lookup: CDR1 SGHNT, CDR2 YYREEE (reference sequence). Clones were sequenced by immunoSEQ multiplex PCR, and TCRdb holds only the in-frame ones, with some missing. The table records roughly 680,000 clones, over 60% of them present only once. The clonotype originates from a woman in her 30s in good health. The chain carries TRBV5-4 and TRBJ2-3; D unresolved. The specimen sequenced was memory CD4+ T cells sorted from blood. Indicated subset: CD45RA-negative fraction. The CDR3 coding sequence is TGTGCCAGCAGCTTGGCAGGCACAGATACGCAGTATTTT. Translation gives CASSLAGTDTQYF.